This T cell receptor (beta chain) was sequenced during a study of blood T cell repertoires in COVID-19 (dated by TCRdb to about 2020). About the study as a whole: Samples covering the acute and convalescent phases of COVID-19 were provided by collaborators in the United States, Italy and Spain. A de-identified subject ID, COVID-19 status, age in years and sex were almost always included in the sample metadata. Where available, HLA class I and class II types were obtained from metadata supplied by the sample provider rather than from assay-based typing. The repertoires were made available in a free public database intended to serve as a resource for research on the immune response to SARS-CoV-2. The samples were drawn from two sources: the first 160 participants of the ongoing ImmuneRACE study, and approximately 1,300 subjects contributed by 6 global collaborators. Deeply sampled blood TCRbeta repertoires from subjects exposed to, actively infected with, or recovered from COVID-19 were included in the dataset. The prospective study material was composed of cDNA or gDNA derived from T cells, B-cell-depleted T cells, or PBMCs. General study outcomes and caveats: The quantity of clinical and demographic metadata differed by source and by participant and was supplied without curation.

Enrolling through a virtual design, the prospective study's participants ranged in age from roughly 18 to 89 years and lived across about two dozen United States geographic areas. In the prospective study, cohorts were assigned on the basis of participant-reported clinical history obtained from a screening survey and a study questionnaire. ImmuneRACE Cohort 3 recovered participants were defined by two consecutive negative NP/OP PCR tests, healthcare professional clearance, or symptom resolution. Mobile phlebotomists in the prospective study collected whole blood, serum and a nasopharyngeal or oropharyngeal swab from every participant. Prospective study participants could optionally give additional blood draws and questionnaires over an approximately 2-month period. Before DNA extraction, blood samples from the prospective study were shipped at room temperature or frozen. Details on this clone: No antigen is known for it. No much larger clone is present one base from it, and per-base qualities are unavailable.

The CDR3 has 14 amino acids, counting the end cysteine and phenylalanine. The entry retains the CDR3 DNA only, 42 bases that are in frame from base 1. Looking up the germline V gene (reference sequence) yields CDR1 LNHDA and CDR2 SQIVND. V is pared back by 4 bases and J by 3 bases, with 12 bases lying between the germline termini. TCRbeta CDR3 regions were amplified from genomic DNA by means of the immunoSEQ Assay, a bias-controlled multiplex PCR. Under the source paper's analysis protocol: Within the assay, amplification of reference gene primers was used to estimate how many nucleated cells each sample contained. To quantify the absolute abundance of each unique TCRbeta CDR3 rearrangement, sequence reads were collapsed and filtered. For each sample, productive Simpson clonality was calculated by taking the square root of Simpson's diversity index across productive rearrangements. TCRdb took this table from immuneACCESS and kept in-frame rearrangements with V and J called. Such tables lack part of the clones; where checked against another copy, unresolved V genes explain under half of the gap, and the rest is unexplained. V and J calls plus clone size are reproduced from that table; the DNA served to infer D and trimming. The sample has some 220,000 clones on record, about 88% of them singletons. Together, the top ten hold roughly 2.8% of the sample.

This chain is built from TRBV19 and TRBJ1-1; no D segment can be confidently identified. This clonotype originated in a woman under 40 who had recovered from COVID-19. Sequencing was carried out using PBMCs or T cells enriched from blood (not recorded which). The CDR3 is CASSNAAGYTEAFF. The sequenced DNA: TGTGCCAGTAGTAACGCCGCGGGTTACACTGAAGCTTTCTTT.